A single sample gave rise to the 24 T cell receptor beta chains below, sequenced in a study of cytomegalovirus exposure and HLA in healthy donors (dated by TCRdb to the late 2010s). Library preparation used the immunoSEQ multiplex PCR assay. TCRdb took over this immuneACCESS table, retaining in-frame rearrangements with V and J assigned. Such tables are incomplete; in checked studies, under half of the missing clones stem from an unresolved V gene, and the remainder is unexplained. The table for this sample lists about 190,000 clones; about 82% of them were counted only once. The top ten constitute around 1.6% of the sample. Specimen: PBMCs. The source is a woman aged 18-29 years in good health and CMV-seronegative.

The chain joins TRBV6-1 to TRBJ1-2; 7 nucleotides line up with TRBD1. V gave up 6 bases and J gave up 3 bases; unmatched junction bases: 4. The CDR3 has 13 amino acids. Looked up from germline, CDR1 is MNHNS and CDR2 is SASEGT. This CDR3 is CASRRQGDYGYTF. The CDR3 region has the DNA TGTGCCAGCAGGCGGCAGGGGGACTATGGCTACACCTTC.

This clone was found once. This chain links TRBV12-5 with TRBJ1-1; possible D gene TRBD1, 6 bases. Trimming left V 0 bases short and J 2 bases short, with 7 bases between. Germline CDR1 reads LGHNT; CDR2 reads FRNRAP. This CDR3 region has 14 residues. The CDR3 reads CASGLVQGNTEAFF. Here the CDR3 DNA reads TGTGCTAGTGGTTTGGTACAGGGTAACACTGAAGCTTTCTTT.

The rearrangement links TRBV6-4 to TRBJ2-5; 8 positions match TRBD1. V lost 6 bases and J lost 0; bases outside the gene matches: 9. The CDR3 contains 16 residues. Germline CDR1 reads MRHNA; CDR2 reads SNTAGT. The CDR3: CASSAPDREYQETQYF. DNA of the CDR3: TGTGCCAGCAGCGCCCCGGACAGGGAGTACCAAGAGACCCAGTACTTC.

This chain links TRBV25-1 with TRBJ2-2, with TRBD2 identical over 13 bases. The CDR3 extends over 18 amino acids. The germline V gene encodes CDR1 MGHDK and CDR2 SYGVNS. Trimming cost V 6 bases and J 0 bases; bases outside gene matches: 7. DNA of the CDR3: TGTGCCAGCAGGCGGACCGGGACTAGCGGGGCGAACACCGGGGAGCTGTTTTTT. Its translation is CASRRTGTSGANTGELFF.

The chain links TRBV5-1 to TRBJ2-2; 7 nucleotides line up with TRBD2. The CDR3 spans 15 residues. V was clipped by 0 bases and J by 6 bases; unmatched bases: 5. Germline lookup yields CDR1 SGHRS and CDR2 YFSETQ. Here the CDR3 DNA reads TGCGCCAGCAGCTTGGCGGTAGCGGGTGCCGGGGAGCTGTTTTTT. Amino acid sequence: CASSLAVAGAGELFF.

Only one count was recorded for this clone. J is TRBJ2-1 and V is TRBV5-4; D call uncertain. In germline, CDR1 is SGHNT, CDR2 YYREEE (reference sequence). V lost 2 bases to trimming and J lost 4 bases, with 7 bases between them. The CDR3 runs to 13 residues. Here the CDR3 DNA reads TGTGCCAGCAGCTTAGACTCGTACAATGAGCAGTTCTTC. This translates into CASSLDSYNEQFF.

The chain couples TRBV7-6 to TRBJ2-7; maybe TRBD1 (5 bases). V was shortened by 0 bases and J by 5 bases, with 11 bases between the two germline ends. CDR3 size: 14 residues. The V gene's germline CDR1 is SGHVS and CDR2 FNYEAQ. For the CDR3, the DNA is TGTGCCAGCAGCTTAGCGCAGGGTCCCCACGAGCAGTACTTC. Its protein is CASSLAQGPHEQYF.

The genes are TRBV6-1 and TRBJ2-4, with D hard to call. Between the trimmed V and J ends, which lost 2 bases and 6 bases, there was a span of 23 bases. Germline CDR1 MNHNS, CDR2 SASEGT. CDR3 length: 18 residues. The CDR3: CASSEKWSGGFIGNIQYF. CDR3 coding DNA: TGTGCCAGCAGTGAAAAGTGGTCCGGCGGTTTTATAGGAAACATTCAGTACTTC.

The chain links TRBV21-1 to TRBJ1-1; the listed D gene, TRBD1, was not tested against the DNA. TRBV21-1 is a listed pseudogene. This CDR3 is built from 14 residues. CDR3 in DNA: TGTGCCAGCAGCAAAGATGGCAGGGCCTGTGAAGCTTTCTTT. Translating it yields CASSKDGRACEAFF.

The rearrangement uses TRBV18 and TRBJ1-5; unclear D gene. Germline CDR1 reads KGHSH; CDR2 reads LQKENI. Trimming shortened V by 3 bases and J by 1 base, and 13 bases separated the two germline ends. The CDR3 spans 16 residues. Here the CDR3 DNA reads TGTGCCAGCTCACCCTCGACACCAGGAAGCAATCAGCCCCAGCATTTT. This encodes CASSPSTPGSNQPQHF.

The chain employs TRBV7-2 and TRBJ2-1; 9 bases are a match to TRBD1. The CDR3 sequence is 15 residues long. Germline CDR1 reads SGHTA; CDR2 reads FQGNSA. J was trimmed by 3 bases and V by 5 bases; bases with no gene match: 5. The CDR3 here is CASSKDRGGYNEQFF. The CDR3 nucleotides are TGTGCCAGCAGCAAGGACAGGGGAGGCTACAATGAGCAGTTCTTC.

This clone appeared once. V is TRBV4-2 and J is TRBJ2-3; 8 bases map to TRBD2. From germline, CDR1 is LGHNA and CDR2 YNFKEQ. V was clipped by 1 base and J by 6 bases; unmatched bases: 12. CDR3 length: 17 residues. In DNA form, the CDR3 reads TGTGCCAGCAGCCAAGGGGGTAGCGGGATGAGGGTGGATACGCAGTATTTT. It translates to CASSQGGSGMRVDTQYF.

The V gene is TRBV6-1, the J gene TRBJ1-1, with a tentative D call TRBD1 (6 bases). Trimming stripped 5 bases from V and 8 bases from J, with 15 bases between. Germline V gene lookup returns CDR1 MNHNS and CDR2 SASEGT. CDR3 length: 13 amino acids. The CDR3 nucleotides are TGTGCCAGCAGTTCCGGGACACCGAACGAAGCTTTCTTT. The encoded protein is CASSSGTPNEAFF.

The V call is TRBV2, the J call TRBJ2-1, with D possibly being TRBD1 (6 bases). V was pared by 5 bases and J by 4 bases, with 21 bases between. Germline V lookup: CDR1 SNHLY, CDR2 FYNNEI. The CDR3 spans 17 residues. The CDR3 bases are TGTGCCAGCAGTCATAGGCTCCGACAGACAGGATACAATGAGCAGTTCTTC. This sequence encodes CASSHRLRQTGYNEQFF.

The V and J genes are TRBV9 and TRBJ2-7; maybe TRBD2 (6 bases). From germline, CDR1 is SGDLS and CDR2 YYNGEE. Trimming removed 0 bases from V and 2 bases from J, with 9 bases in between. CDR3 length: 14 amino acids. The CDR3 nucleotides read TGTGCCAGCAGCGTAGGCGGGACGGCCTACGAGCAGTACTTC. Translating it yields CASSVGGTAYEQYF.

This clone was picked up many times. Additional DNA sequences in this sample encode the identical CDR3. This chain uses TRBV5-1 with TRBJ2-1; tentative D call: TRBD2 (5 bases). Looked up from germline, CDR1 is SGHRS and CDR2 is YFSETQ. This CDR3 contains 15 residues. Trimming pared 1 base from V and 0 bases from J, leaving 8 bases between. In DNA form, the CDR3 reads TGCGCCAGCAGCTTGTCGGGGAGCTCCTACAATGAGCAGTTCTTC. It is translated as CASSLSGSSYNEQFF.

Points on this clone: One junction end disagrees with the germline gene, perhaps due to a read error. This chain links TRBV30 with TRBJ2-1; 7 positions agree with TRBD2. CDR1 and CDR2 (germline): GTSNPN, SVGIG (reference sequence). The CDR3 has 11 amino acids. The DNA of the CDR3 is TGTGCCTGGAGTGGTTCGGGGGAGGGAATCTTC. This translates into CAWSGSGEGIF.

The chain uses TRBV27 and TRBJ1-2; TRBD1 aligns across 7 bases. Germline V gene lookup returns CDR1 MNHEY and CDR2 SMNVEV (reference sequence). The CDR3 sequence is 16 residues long. V gave up 0 bases and J gave up 3 bases; unmatched junction bases: 7. The CDR3 coding sequence is TGTGCCAGCAGTTTATCCTCGACAGGGTCGTACTATGGCTACACCTTC. Its translation is CASSLSSTGSYYGYTF.

The chain couples TRBV4-1 to TRBJ1-2, with D perhaps TRBD1 (6 bases). Trimming shortened V by 3 bases and J by 8 bases, and 16 bases separated the two germline ends. The CDR3 sequence is 14 residues long. Germline CDR1 and CDR2: MGHRA and YSYEKL. This CDR3 reads CASSQFTGLGGYTF. The CDR3 DNA reads as TGCGCCAGCAGCCAGTTCACAGGGTTAGGAGGCTACACCTTC.

The chain employs TRBV10-3 and TRBJ2-1, with TRBD2 matching 15 bases. The length of the CDR3 is 16 residues. CDR1 is ENHRY and CDR2 is SYGVKD in the germline V gene. With 0 bases clipped from V and 10 bases from J, the junction kept 4 bases outside the gene matches. The CDR3 DNA reads TGTGCCATCAGTGAGTCGGGACTAGCGGGGGGCCACGAGCAGTTCTTC. Protein product: CAISESGLAGGHEQFF.

The chain is built from TRBV19 and TRBJ2-1, with 12 bases identical to TRBD2. In germline, CDR1 is LNHDA, CDR2 SQIVND (reference sequence). The CDR3 has 16 residues. After removal of 5 bases from V and 8 bases from J, the junction contained 10 bases not matched to a gene. CDR3 sequence (DNA): TGTGCCAGTAGTCGTCCCGGGACTAGCGGGCCGGATGAGCAGTTCTTC. Translation: CASSRPGTSGPDEQFF.

This chain connects TRBV25-1 to TRBJ1-5; 8 bases map to TRBD1. This CDR3 has 16 residues. The germline CDR1 and CDR2 sequences are MGHDK and SYGVNS. The V and J ends lost 1 base and 4 bases, in that order; junction bases with no gene match: 6. CDR3 nucleotide sequence: TGTGCCAGCAGTGAATTTGGTACAGGGGGGAATCAGCCCCAGCATTTT. Its protein is CASSEFGTGGNQPQHF.

Remarks on this clone: The sample holds other DNA sequences that translate to the same CDR3. The gene calls are TRBV9 and TRBJ2-5; 8 nucleotides align to TRBD1. The CDR3 contains 13 residues. Germline V gene data show CDR1 as SGDLS and CDR2 as YYNGEE. With 2 bases clipped from V and 5 bases from J, the junction kept 2 bases outside the gene matches. The CDR3 here is CASSVTGGETQYF. CDR3 nucleotide sequence: TGTGCCAGCAGCGTTACAGGGGGGGAGACCCAGTACTTC.

The CDR3 DNA reads as TGTGCCAGCAGTTCCGCGGGAAGGAACTATGGCTACACCTTC. This sequence encodes CASSSAGRNYGYTF. The chain links TRBV6-5 to TRBJ1-2; D not resolved. CDR3 size: 14 residues. CDR1 MNHEY and CDR2 SVGAGI come from the germline V gene. The V end was cut by 4 bases, the J end by 2 bases, with 11 bases between.